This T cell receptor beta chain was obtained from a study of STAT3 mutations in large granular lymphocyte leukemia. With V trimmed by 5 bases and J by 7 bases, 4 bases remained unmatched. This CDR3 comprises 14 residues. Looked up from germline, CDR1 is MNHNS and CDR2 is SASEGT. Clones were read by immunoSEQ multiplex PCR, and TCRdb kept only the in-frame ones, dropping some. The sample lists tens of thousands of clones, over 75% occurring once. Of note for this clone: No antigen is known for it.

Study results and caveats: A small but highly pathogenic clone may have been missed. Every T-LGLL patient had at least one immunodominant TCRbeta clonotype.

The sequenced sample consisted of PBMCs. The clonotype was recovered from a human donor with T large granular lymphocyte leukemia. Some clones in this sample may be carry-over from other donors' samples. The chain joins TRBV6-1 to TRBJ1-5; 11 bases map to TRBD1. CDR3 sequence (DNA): TGTGCCAGCAGTACACGGACAGGGGGCCAGCCCCAGCATTTT. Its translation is CASSTRTGGQPQHF.